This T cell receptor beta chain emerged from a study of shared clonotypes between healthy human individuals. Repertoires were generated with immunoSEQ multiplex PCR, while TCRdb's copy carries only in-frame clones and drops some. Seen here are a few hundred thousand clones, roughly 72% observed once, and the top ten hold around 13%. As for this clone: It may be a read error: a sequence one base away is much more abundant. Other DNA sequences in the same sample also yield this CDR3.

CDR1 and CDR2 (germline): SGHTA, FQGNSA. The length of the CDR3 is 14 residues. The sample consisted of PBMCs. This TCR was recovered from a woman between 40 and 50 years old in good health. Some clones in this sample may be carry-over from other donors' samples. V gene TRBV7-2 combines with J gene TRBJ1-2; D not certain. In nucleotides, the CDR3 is TGTGCTAGCAGCTTATCAGCCTTTAACTATGGCTACACCTTC. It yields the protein CASSLSAFNYGYTF.